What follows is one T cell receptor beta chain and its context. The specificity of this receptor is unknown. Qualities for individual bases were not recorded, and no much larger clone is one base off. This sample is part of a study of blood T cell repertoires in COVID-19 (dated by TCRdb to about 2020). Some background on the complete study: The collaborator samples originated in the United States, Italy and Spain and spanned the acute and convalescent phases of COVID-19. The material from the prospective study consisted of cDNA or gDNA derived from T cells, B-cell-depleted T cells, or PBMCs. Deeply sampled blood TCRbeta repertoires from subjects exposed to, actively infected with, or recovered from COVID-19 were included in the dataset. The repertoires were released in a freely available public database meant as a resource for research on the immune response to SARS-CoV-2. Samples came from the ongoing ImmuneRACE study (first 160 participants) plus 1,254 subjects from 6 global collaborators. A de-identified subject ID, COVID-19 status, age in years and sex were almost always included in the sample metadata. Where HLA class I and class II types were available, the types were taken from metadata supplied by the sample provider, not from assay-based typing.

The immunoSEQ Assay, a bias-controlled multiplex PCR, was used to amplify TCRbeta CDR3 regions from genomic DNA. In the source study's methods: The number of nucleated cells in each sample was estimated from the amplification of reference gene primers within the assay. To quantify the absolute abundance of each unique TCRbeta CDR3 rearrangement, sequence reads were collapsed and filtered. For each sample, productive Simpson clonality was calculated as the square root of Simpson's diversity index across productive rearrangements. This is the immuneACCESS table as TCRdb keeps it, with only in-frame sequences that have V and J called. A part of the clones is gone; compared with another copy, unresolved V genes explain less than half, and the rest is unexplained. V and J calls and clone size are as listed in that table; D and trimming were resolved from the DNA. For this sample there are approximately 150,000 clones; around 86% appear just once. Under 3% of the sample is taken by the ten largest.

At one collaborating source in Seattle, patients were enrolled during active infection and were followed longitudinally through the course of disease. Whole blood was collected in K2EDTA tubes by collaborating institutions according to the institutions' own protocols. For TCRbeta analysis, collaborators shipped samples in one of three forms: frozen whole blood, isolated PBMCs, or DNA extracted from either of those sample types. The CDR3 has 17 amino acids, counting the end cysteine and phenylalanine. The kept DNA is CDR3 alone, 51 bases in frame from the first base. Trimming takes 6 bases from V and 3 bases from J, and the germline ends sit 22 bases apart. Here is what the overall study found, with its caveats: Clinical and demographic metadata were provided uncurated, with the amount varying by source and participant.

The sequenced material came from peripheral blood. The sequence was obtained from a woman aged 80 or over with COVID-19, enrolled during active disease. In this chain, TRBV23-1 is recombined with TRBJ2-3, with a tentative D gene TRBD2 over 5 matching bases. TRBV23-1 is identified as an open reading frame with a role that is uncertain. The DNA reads TGCGCCAGCAGCCGCTTGCTACTACTGAGGAGGACAGATACGCAGTATTTT. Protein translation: CASSRLLLLRRTDTQYF.